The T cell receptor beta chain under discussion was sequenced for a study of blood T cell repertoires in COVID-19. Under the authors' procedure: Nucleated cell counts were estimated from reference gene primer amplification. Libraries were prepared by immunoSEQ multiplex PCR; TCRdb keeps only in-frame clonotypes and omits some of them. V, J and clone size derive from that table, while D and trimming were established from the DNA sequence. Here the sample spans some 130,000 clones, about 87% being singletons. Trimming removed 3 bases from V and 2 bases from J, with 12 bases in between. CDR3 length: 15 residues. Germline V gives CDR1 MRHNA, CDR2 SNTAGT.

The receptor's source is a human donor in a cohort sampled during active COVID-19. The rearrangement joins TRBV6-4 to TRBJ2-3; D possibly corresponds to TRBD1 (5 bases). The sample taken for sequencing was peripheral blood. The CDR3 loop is CASSDWGSPTDTQYF. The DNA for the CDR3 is TGTGCCAGCAGTGATTGGGGCTCTCCCACAGATACGCAGTATTTT.